This TCR beta chain stems from a study of T cells in Graves' hyperthyroidism and ophthalmopathy (dated by TCRdb to the late 2010s). Describing the broader study: Peripheral blood samples were taken at initial diagnosis, before any treatment was given. TCR V-J signatures able to tell the groups apart were searched for in a discovery cohort of 100 or so patients, of whom approximately 40 had Graves' ophthalmopathy and about 55 had stable Graves' hyperthyroidism. Prospective prediction of ophthalmopathy was tested in an independent validation cohort of fewer than 20 hyperthyroidism patients and 17 patients who later progressed to ophthalmopathy. The approximately 100 discovery patients were divided at random into training and test sets in a 7:3 ratio. Thyroid tissue and blood T-cell repertoires from more than 5 Graves' hyperthyroidism patients were also compared in the study. Once sampling was done, hyperthyroidism patients were given methimazole at a starting dose of 30 mg daily, whereas ophthalmopathy patients were given high-dose intravenous methylprednisolone. TCR Vbeta CDR3 sequencing of some 140 peripheral blood samples (43 ophthalmopathy, 70 to 85 hyperthyroidism and some 17 progressor patients) is reported in the paper. Points the paper makes about the study in general: In validation, progression to ophthalmopathy was predicted by the model with 70.59% sensitivity and 72% to 85% specificity, a median of 6.5 months before onset. Sample size was not statistically predetermined, and investigators were not blinded to group allocation. Most expanded thyroid clonotypes (frequency above 0.001) were also detected in blood, a finding suggesting that blood repertoires may reflect thyroid immune responses. In cross-validation, a model built on a 13 V-J signature told ophthalmopathy apart from stable hyperthyroidism with approximately 91% sensitivity and approximately 81% specificity, and in testing the same model reached 80%/75%.

Graves' hyperthyroidism was defined as stable when no progression to ophthalmopathy occurred over 18 months of follow-up. Hyperthyroidism patients were aged 18 to 65 years and newly diagnosed, with disease duration of less than 2 months. Patients with uncontrolled infections, other autoimmune diseases, pregnancy or lactation were excluded. Diagnoses relied on clinical symptoms, serum thyroxine and TRAb, thyroid ultrasound and orbital computed tomography. PBMCs were separated from roughly 10 ml of fresh peripheral blood using Ficoll-Paque density gradient centrifugation. Trizol reagent was used to extract total RNA, and RNA quality was then checked on an Agilent 2100 Bioanalyzer. For CDR1 and CDR2, the germline V gene (reference sequence) lists DFQATT and SNEGSKA. Deletion took 2 bases off V and 0 bases off J, with a span of 8 bases between the germline ends. The cysteine opens and the phenylalanine closes a CDR3 of 13 amino acids. Left in the record is the CDR3 DNA by itself, 39 bases read in frame from the first base.

To note about this clonotype: Its antigen is not yet known. No per-base quality is available; no much larger clone lies one base away.

Amplification of TCR beta CDR3 regions was carried out from RNA transcripts. The TCR CDR3 was subjected to a first round of RT-PCR using the HTBI primer set and the Qiagen OneStep RT-PCR kit. A second multiplex PCR round built the libraries, followed by size selection and purification. The libraries were sequenced on an Illumina HiSeq2000 using paired-end 100 bp reads. Per the authors' processing: Raw data were processed with SOAPnuke, discarding reads with adapters, uncalled bases, mean Phred below 15, or no exact constant-primer or identifier match. High-quality paired reads were merged using COPE v1.2.5, and each unique nucleotide sequence was defined as a clonotype. MiTCR v1.1 was used to align clonotypes to the IMGT TRBV, TRBD and TRBJ reference segments. Only V-J combinations with frequency above 0.0001, covering 99.2% of repertoires, were analysed. A TCS score was defined as the ratio between F50 (clonal expansion) and ExV (chaos), using BLOSUM62-based TCRdist between CDR3 peptides within each V-J. Welch's t-statistics and random forest reduced 500 to 650 V-J features to roughly 13, which were used in a naive Bayes classifier (R e1071). The public sequencing data were trimmed at Q25 with fastp and processed into clonotypes with MiXCR by TCRdb, which kept only in-frame beta chains. Duplicate CDR3 protein sequences are folded into a single record with the most common DNA and genes. The V and J calls, along with clone size, are taken from TCRdb and not from the paper's own processing. The sample records 700,000 or so distinct CDR3 sequences, over 15% of which are singletons. The ten largest account for around 7.7% of the sample.

The receptor comes from a man between 18 and 29 years old with Graves' hyperthyroidism. The sequence is built from TRBV20-1 and TRBJ2-7; no D segment can be confidently identified. The material sequenced was blood. The nucleotide sequence is TGCAGTGCTAGAACTACCAGCTCCTACGAGCAGTACTTC. It translates to CSARTTSSYEQYF.